What follows are 6 T cell receptor beta chains derived from one specimen sequenced in a study of T cells after yellow fever vaccination. TCRdb reprocessed the 5' RACE reads via MiXCR and lists one record per CDR3 protein. The data show around 600,000 distinct CDR3 sequences, roughly an eighth seen once. The sequenced sample was PBMCs, obtained on the day of the yellow fever booster vaccination. The source of these receptors is a man between 25 and 39 years old who received the YFV17D yellow fever vaccine.

This clonotype was detected a few times. The chain couples TRBV27 to TRBJ2-2; D possibly corresponds to TRBD1 (5 bases). The CDR3 consists of 16 residues. V was trimmed by 3 bases and J by 4 bases, leaving 15 bases between them. Germline V gene data show CDR1 as MNHEY and CDR2 as SMNVEV (reference sequence). The CDR3 coding sequence is TGTGCCAGCAGTTTCCTTAAAGGGGTGGGCACCGGGGAGCTGTTTTTT. Translation: CASSFLKGVGTGELFF.

This clonotype was seen a few times. The chain joins TRBV19 to TRBJ2-7; possibly TRBD2 for D (5 bases). V dropped 9 bases and J dropped 0 bases, with 15 bases sitting between them. The CDR3 contains 14 residues. The germline V gene encodes CDR1 LNHDA and CDR2 SQIVND (reference sequence). The CDR3 is CASGESRNSYEQYF. The CDR3 DNA reads as TGTGCCAGCGGGGAGTCTAGGAACTCCTACGAGCAGTACTTC. Combining the CDR3 with reference TRBV19 and TRBJ2-7 gives the whole variable domain DGGITQSPKYLFRKEGQNVTLSCEQNLNHDAMYWYRQDPGQGLRLIYYSQIVNDFQKGDIAEGYSVSREKKESFPLTVTSAQKNPTAFYLCASGESRNSYEQYFGPGTRLTVT.

This clonotype was counted at least ten times. The V and J genes are TRBV18 and TRBJ2-3; D uncertain. This CDR3 has 15 residues. The germline V gene has CDR1 KGHSH and CDR2 LQKENI. Trimming stripped 3 bases from V and 0 bases from J, with 10 bases between. CDR3 sequence (DNA): TGTGCCAGCTCACCGAGGACCGATAGCACAGATACGCAGTATTTT. This sequence encodes CASSPRTDSTDTQYF.

The rearrangement links TRBV7-6 to TRBJ2-1; 11 nucleotides line up with TRBD1. J was trimmed by 15 bases and V by 4 bases; bases with no gene match: 8. Germline V gene data show CDR1 as SGHVS and CDR2 as FNYEAQ. The CDR3 totals 13 residues. CDR3 sequence (DNA): TGTGCCAGCAGCTCACCGGGACAGGGGGTTACGTTCTTC. Translating gives CASSSPGQGVTFF.

The V call is TRBV20-1, the J call TRBJ1-2, with 7 bases that match TRBD1. Germline assignment: CDR1 DFQATT and CDR2 SNEGSKA (reference sequence). CDR3 length equals 12 residues. Trimming took 8 bases from V and 8 from J; bases not matched to a gene: 11. The CDR3 nucleotides read TGCAGTCAGGACAGGCTACCTGGGGGCTACACCTTC. This encodes CSQDRLPGGYTF.

Of note for this clonotype: At one boundary the junction diverges from the germline segment, which might be a read error. The chain joins TRBV11-1 to TRBJ2-1; 11 bases align to TRBD1. The length of the CDR3 is 18 residues. Germline V gene data show CDR1 as SGHAT and CDR2 as FQDESV (reference sequence). The CDR3 sequence: CATSLGPDRGPFYNEQFF. The CDR3 DNA reads TGTGCCACCAGCTTAGGACCGGACAGGGGGCCCTTCTACAATGAGCAGTTCTTC.